These 30 T cell receptor beta chains came from one sample sequenced in a study of CD8 T cells in ankylosing spondylitis. For these TCRs, the target antigens are not known. Each CDR3 protein gets one entry after TCRdb re-called the 5' RACE reads with MiXCR. The top ten clones hold roughly 42% of a sample with around 220,000 distinct CDR3 sequences, about 16% of them seen once. Study-wide results and caveats: The study identified a TCR beta motif of about eight highly homologous variants that appeared characteristic of ankylosing spondylitis blood.

Sequencing was performed on blood, either unsorted or a sorted T cell fraction (not recorded which). These receptors were taken from a male donor with ankylosing spondylitis.

The chain uses TRBV15 and TRBJ2-2, with a tentative D call TRBD1 (5 bases). The CDR3 loop spans 13 amino acids. The V end was cut by 5 bases, the J end by 6 bases, with 10 bases between. Germline CDR1 LNHNV, CDR2 YYDKDF (reference sequence). In DNA form, the CDR3 reads TGTGCCACCAGCGGTACAGGTGCCGGGGAGCTGTTTTTT. Translating it yields CATSGTGAGELFF.

This clonotype occurred a few times. The V call is TRBV30, the J call TRBJ2-6; no firm D call. The V gene lost 5 bases and the J gene lost 1 base, with 12 bases spanning the gap. CDR3 length: 15 residues. Per germline, CDR1 GTSNPN and CDR2 SVGIG (reference sequence). The CDR3 reads CAWPPRTSGANVLTF. The CDR3 DNA reads as TGTGCCTGGCCACCTCGAACTTCTGGGGCCAACGTCCTGACTTTC.

This clonotype has only a few counts. The chain is built from TRBV7-8 and TRBJ2-5, with D unclear. The V and J ends lost 5 bases and 2 bases respectively, with 15 bases between them. Germline V gene lookup returns CDR1 SGHVS and CDR2 FQNEAQ. The CDR3 is 15 amino acids. Here the CDR3 reads CASSPRSWAQETQYF. The CDR3 nucleotides read TGTGCCAGCAGCCCCCGATCTTGGGCTCAAGAGACCCAGTACTTC.

The chain links TRBV3-1 to TRBJ2-7; TRBD1 agrees at 7 bases. This CDR3 is built from 14 residues. Germline CDR1 and CDR2: LGHDT and YNNKEL (reference sequence). V dropped 1 base and J dropped 2; count of bases not matched to a gene: 2. The CDR3 DNA reads as TGTGCCAGCAGCCAAGGGACAGGACCCTACGAGCAGTACTTC. Its protein is CASSQGTGPYEQYF.

The chain is built from TRBV7-2 and TRBJ2-1; 8 bases match TRBD1. Germline loops: CDR1 SGHTA, CDR2 FQGNSA. J gave up 3 bases and V 8 bases, and 3 bases lay outside the gene matches. This CDR3 region has 13 residues. DNA of the CDR3: TGTGCCAGCCGGGACAGGAGCTACAATGAGCAGTTCTTC. Translating it yields CASRDRSYNEQFF.

In this sample, this clonotype turned up a few times. The rearrangement links TRBV4-3 to TRBJ2-4; D is unclear. CDR3 length equals 14 residues. The ends were cut back, 0 bases at V and 5 bases at J, with 8 bases in the middle. In germline, CDR1 is LGHNA, CDR2 YSLEER. The CDR3 is CASSQDPFQNIQYF. CDR3 nucleotides: TGCGCCAGCAGCCAAGATCCCTTCCAAAACATTCAGTACTTC.

This clonotype was seen at least ten times. The V gene is TRBV5-1, the J gene TRBJ2-2, with D possibly being TRBD1 or TRBD2 (5 bases each). V was shortened by 7 bases and J by 5 bases, with 12 bases between the two germline ends. The CDR3 consists of 13 residues. The V gene's germline CDR1 is SGHRS and CDR2 YFSETQ. The DNA of the CDR3 is TGCGCCAGCGGGACCCAGGAGACCGGGGAGCTGTTTTTT. This sequence encodes CASGTQETGELFF.

This clonotype was detected only a few times. The chain is built from TRBV10-3 and TRBJ2-3; tentative D call: TRBD1 (6 bases). V lost 4 bases and J lost 4, with 12 bases in between. The germline V gene has CDR1 ENHRY and CDR2 SYGVKD. CDR3 length: 14 residues. The CDR3 DNA reads TGTGCCATCAGTGGACCGACAGGCCCAGATACGCAGTATTTT. It codes for CAISGPTGPDTQYF.

This chain uses TRBV4-3 with TRBJ1-1; D may be TRBD1 (5 bases). There are 16 residues in the CDR3. Trimming left V 1 base short and J 0 bases short, with 12 bases between. Germline CDR1 is LGHNA and CDR2 is YSLEER. CDR3 DNA: TGCGCCAGCAGCCAAGCGGGGGGTAATTTGAACACTGAAGCTTTCTTT. This translates into CASSQAGGNLNTEAFF.

This clonotype has only a few counts. The chain combines TRBV29-1 with TRBJ1-2, with TRBD1 as a possible D gene (6 bases). Germline values: CDR1 SQVTM, CDR2 ANQGSEA. Trimming removed 1 base from V and 4 bases from J, with 16 bases in between. The CDR3 consists of 15 residues. The CDR3 nucleotides read TGCAGCGTTGAAGGGCGGGGGGCGCCCCCCTATGGCTACACCTTC. The encoded protein is CSVEGRGAPPYGYTF.

The V and J genes are TRBV20-1 and TRBJ2-1; a weak D match, TRBD2 (6 bases). Trimming took off 3 bases at V and 0 bases at J, with 12 bases between the two ends. From germline, CDR1 is DFQATT and CDR2 SNEGSKA (reference sequence). CDR3 length: 15 residues. The CDR3 DNA sequence: TGCAGTGCTAGTACGGGGGAGTTCTCCTACAATGAGCAGTTCTTC. Translated, it gives CSASTGEFSYNEQFF.

This chain links TRBV4-3 with TRBJ1-5; possible D gene TRBD1, 6 bases. V lost 0 bases, J lost 9 bases, and 18 bases lay in between. The length of the CDR3 is 16 residues. Germline assignment: CDR1 LGHNA and CDR2 YSLEER. CDR3 sequence: CASSQDRTEGKGPQHF. The CDR3 DNA is TGCGCCAGCAGCCAAGACCGGACAGAGGGTAAGGGGCCCCAGCATTTT.

The chain employs TRBV20-1 and TRBJ2-5; the D gene could be TRBD1 or TRBD2 (5 bases each). In germline, CDR1 is DFQATT, CDR2 SNEGSKA (reference sequence). This CDR3 is 15 amino acids long. Trimming removed 0 bases from V and 5 bases from J, with 16 bases in between. Here the CDR3 reads CSARDLPGSLETQYF. CDR3 coding DNA: TGCAGTGCTAGAGATTTGCCAGGGAGTCTCGAGACCCAGTACTTC.

This clonotype appeared many times. The chain is built from TRBV28 and TRBJ2-1; D is perhaps TRBD2 (5 bases). The CDR3 sequence is 16 residues long. The germline gives CDR1 MDHEN, CDR2 SYDVKM. V lost 3 bases, J lost 4 bases, and 16 bases lay in between. CDR3 protein: CASSFLGVVWYNEQFF. The CDR3 coding sequence is TGTGCCAGCAGTTTCCTCGGGGTTGTGTGGTACAATGAGCAGTTCTTC.

The chain recombines TRBV2 with TRBJ2-7; D perhaps matches TRBD2 (6 bases). The CDR3 covers 13 residues. Between the trimmed V and J ends, which lost 7 bases and 4 bases, there was a span of 14 bases. In germline, CDR1 is SNHLY, CDR2 FYNNEI. CDR3 sequence (DNA): TGTGCCAGCACCGGGGGACTCCTATACGAGCAGTACTTC. Translated: CASTGGLLYEQYF.

The table lists this clonotype with a few counts. The rearrangement links TRBV12-3 or TRBV12-4 to TRBJ1-2; TRBD1 agrees at 10 bases. Trimming took 2 bases from V and 2 from J; bases not matched to a gene: 2. The CDR3 totals 15 residues. The CDR3 region has the DNA TGTGCCAGCAGTTTAACGACAGGGGGCAACTATGGCTACACCTTC. The encoded protein is CASSLTTGGNYGYTF.

This clonotype appeared many times. The V call is TRBV29-1, the J call TRBJ2-3; 9 nucleotides line up with TRBD1. The CDR3 is made up of 15 amino acids. The V and J ends lost 7 bases and 9 bases, in that order; junction bases with no gene match: 17. CDR1 and CDR2 (germline): SQVTM, ANQGSEA. DNA of the CDR3: TGCAGCGCCCCCGGACAGGGGCCTTACAGGAACACGCAGTATTTT. Translating it yields CSAPGQGPYRNTQYF.

This clonotype was counted at least ten times. The rearrangement links TRBV7-9 to TRBJ2-2; 8 nucleotides align to TRBD1. The length of the CDR3 is 15 residues. Trimming cost V 5 bases and J 4 bases; bases outside gene matches: 6. Germline CDR1 SEHNR, CDR2 FQNEAQ (reference sequence). The CDR3 nucleotides are TGTGCCAGCAGCAGACAGGGGACGAGCACCGGGGAGCTGTTTTTT. Amino acids: CASSRQGTSTGELFF.

J is TRBJ2-1 and V is TRBV9, with no clear D. Germline V lookup: CDR1 SGDLS, CDR2 YYNGEE. V was cut by 4 bases and J by 4 bases, with 24 bases left in between. This CDR3 spans 18 amino acids. The DNA for the CDR3 is TGTGCCAGCAGCACGTCCCCTGACTCCGCGAGCTTATACAATGAGCAGTTCTTC. Its translation is CASSTSPDSASLYNEQFF.

At least ten counts were recorded for this clonotype. The chain is built from TRBV5-1 and TRBJ2-3; D is possibly TRBD1 (5 bases). V was pared by 0 bases and J by 4 bases, with 21 bases between. The germline gives CDR1 SGHRS, CDR2 YFSETQ. This CDR3 has 18 residues. The CDR3 sequence is CASSLDSGSPRVADTQYF. The DNA for the CDR3 is TGCGCCAGCAGCTTGGATTCAGGGTCTCCCCGAGTAGCAGATACGCAGTATTTT.

This clonotype has ten or more counts. The genes are TRBV7-9 and TRBJ2-2; D remains ambiguous. Trimming cost V 2 bases and J 4 bases, with 11 bases left between them. Looked up from germline, CDR1 is SEHNR and CDR2 is FQNEAQ (reference sequence). The CDR3 sequence is 15 residues long. The CDR3, as DNA: TGTGCCAGCAGCTTATCGGACCTCCCCACCGGGGAGCTGTTTTTT. Protein product: CASSLSDLPTGELFF. Full variable domain (remainder filled in from reference TRBV7-9 and TRBJ2-2): DTGVSQNPRHKITKRGQNVTFRCDPISEHNRLYWYRQTLGQGPEFLTYFQNEAQLEKSRLLSDRFSAERPKGSFSTLEIQRTEQGDSAMYLCASSLSDLPTGELFFGEGSRLTVL.

A few counts support this clonotype. This sequence joins TRBV20-1 and TRBJ2-1, with a possible D match to TRBD2 (5 bases). The germline CDR1 and CDR2 sequences are DFQATT and SNEGSKA (reference sequence). Trimming took off 6 bases at V and 12 bases at J, with 15 bases between the two ends. The CDR3 spans 11 residues. The CDR3 reads CSANSDSRQFF. The CDR3, as DNA: TGCAGTGCAAATAGCGACTCGAGGCAGTTCTTC.

The genes are TRBV2 and TRBJ2-1; the D gene is possibly TRBD1 (6 bases). The CDR3 is 15 residues long. Trimming took 3 bases from V and 4 from J, leaving 13 bases between them. The germline gives CDR1 SNHLY, CDR2 FYNNEI. CDR3 nucleotides: TGTGCCAGCAGTGAGGGTCCCCAGGGGTACAATGAGCAGTTCTTC. It codes for CASSEGPQGYNEQFF. The variable domain in full, with the rest retrieved from reference TRBV2 and TRBJ2-1, is EPEVTQTPSHQVTQMGQEVILRCVPISNHLYFYWYRQILGQKVEFLVSFYNNEISEKSEIFDDQFSVERPDGSNFTLKIRSTKLEDSAMYFCASSEGPQGYNEQFFGPGTRLTVL.

This clonotype showed up just a few times. V and J are TRBV29-1 and TRBJ2-6; D possibly corresponds to TRBD1 (6 bases). This CDR3 is built from 14 residues. The germline gives CDR1 SQVTM, CDR2 ANQGSEA. Trimming removed 7 bases at V and 1 base at J, with 11 bases between. This CDR3 reads CSATQGSGANVLTF. The CDR3 DNA follows: TGCAGCGCGACACAGGGTTCTGGGGCCAACGTCCTGACTTTC.

This clonotype was detected ten times or more. The chain has TRBV27 and TRBJ1-5; tentatively, D is TRBD1 (5 bases). This CDR3 comprises 13 residues. Trimming shortened V by 5 bases and J by 5 bases, and 10 bases separated the two germline ends. Germline CDR1 is MNHEY and CDR2 is SMNVEV (reference sequence). CDR3 bases: TGTGCCAGCAGTCTCCGGGGGGATCAGCCCCAGCATTTT. Amino acids: CASSLRGDQPQHF.

The genes are TRBV20-1 and TRBJ1-2; 7 bases are shared with TRBD1. The V gene end was trimmed by 5 bases and the J gene end by 2 bases; junction bases not matched to a gene: 5. Germline V gene sequence: CDR1 DFQATT, CDR2 SNEGSKA (reference sequence). The CDR3 consists of 13 residues. For the CDR3, the DNA is TGCAGTGCTCTTACAGGGGAGAACTATGGCTACACCTTC. It yields the protein CSALTGENYGYTF.

This clonotype came up many times. This rearrangement joins TRBV29-1 to TRBJ1-2; D is uncertain. Germline-derived CDR1 and CDR2 are SQVTM and ANQGSEA. The CDR3 covers 14 residues. The V and J ends lost 4 bases and 8 bases respectively, with 20 bases between them. The CDR3 nucleotides are TGCAGCGTTGTTGGTGGCAATCTTCGGTCCGGCTACACCTTC. Its translation is CSVVGGNLRSGYTF.

J is TRBJ2-1 and V is TRBV20-1; possible D gene TRBD2, 6 bases. V shed 1 base and J shed 2 bases, with 24 bases lying between them. Germline V gene sequence: CDR1 DFQATT, CDR2 SNEGSKA (reference sequence). The CDR3 runs 19 residues. Written as DNA, the CDR3 is TGCAGTGCTAGAGTGGAGGTTGGGCGGAGGGCGGAGGCCTACAATGAGCAGTTCTTC. Translating gives CSARVEVGRRAEAYNEQFF.

J is TRBJ2-5 and V is TRBV20-1; possibly TRBD2 for D (6 bases). Germline CDR1 and CDR2: DFQATT and SNEGSKA (reference sequence). The CDR3 sequence is 14 residues long. V was shortened by 3 bases and J by 0 bases, with 11 bases between the two germline ends. Written as DNA, the CDR3 is TGCAGTGCTAGTAGCGGAGATAACCAAGAGACCCAGTACTTC. It translates to CSASSGDNQETQYF.

The J gene is TRBJ2-7, the V gene TRBV11-2, with a weak D call TRBD2 (5 bases). The germline CDR1 and CDR2 sequences are SGHAT and FQNNGV. With 7 bases removed from V and 4 bases from J, the gap between germline ends came to 20 bases. The CDR3 length is 15 residues. The CDR3 DNA is TGTGCCAGCACCCAACCGGAGCTAGCCGTATACGAGCAGTACTTC. Protein: CASTQPELAVYEQYF.